This entry describes one TCR beta chain. The data belong to a study of PD-L1 blockade in urothelial cancer. Study-wide context: Blood samples had a median of 141,255 T cells, more than 65,000 unique TCRs, and clonality around 0.08.

This sample's time point: pretreatment peripheral blood. Using immunoSEQ multiplex PCR, the repertoire was profiled, and TCRdb retains in-frame clones only, with some absent. The profile covers fewer than 100,000 clones, with 85% appearing a single time and approximately 6.7% taken by the ten largest. The CDR3 has 13 amino acids. Germline-derived CDR1 and CDR2 are MNHEY and SMNVEV (reference sequence). V was trimmed by 2 bases and J by 7 bases, leaving 9 bases between them. This chain uses TRBV27 with TRBJ1-5, with D unresolved. The TCR originated in a man aged 40-50 years with urothelial cancer. The starting material was PBMCs, obtained around atezolizumab (anti-PD-L1) treatment. CDR3 in DNA: TGTGCCAGCAGTTTAGTGGCCCGCCAGCCCCAGCATTTT. Amino acids: CASSLVARQPQHF.